This T cell receptor (beta chain) was retrieved from a study of control samples from healthy donors and cancer patients. Repertoires were generated with immunoSEQ multiplex PCR, while TCRdb's copy carries only in-frame clones and drops some. Found here are some 120,000 clones, 87% of them singletons; the top ten hold about 12%. Germline loops: CDR1 SGHTS, CDR2 YDEGEE. V lost 6 bases, J lost 5 bases, and 20 bases lay in between. The CDR3 runs 15 residues. The gene calls are TRBV5-8 and TRBJ1-1, with a weak D call TRBD1 (5 bases). Specimen: blood. The clonotype was recovered from a man under 40 in good health. CDR3 residues: CASNPFGGTGTEAFF. DNA of the CDR3: TGTGCCAGCAACCCATTCGGGGGGACGGGTACTGAAGCTTTCTTT.